This T cell receptor beta chain is drawn from a study of T cell changes during pregnancy in multiple sclerosis. The table came from immunoSEQ multiplex PCR; TCRdb's copy has only in-frame clones and leaves some out. The repertoire has 50,000 or so clones, 92% of them found once; the top ten carry just over 0.55%. This clone showed up just once. The CDR3 sequence is 14 residues long. Trimming left V 5 bases short and J 0 bases short, with 7 bases between. Germline assignment: CDR1 SGHVS and CDR2 FNYEAQ. Specimen: CD4+ T cells from peripheral blood mononuclear cells, collected after pregnancy. This chain links TRBV7-6 with TRBJ1-4; TRBD1 is a possible D gene (5 bases). The sequence came from a female donor with multiple sclerosis, enrolled in a pregnancy study. The CDR3 DNA follows: TGTGCCAGCAGCCTCAGGGCAACTAATGAAAAACTGTTTTTT. Its protein product is CASSLRATNEKLFF.